This record concerns one T cell receptor (beta chain) sequence. Using immunoSEQ multiplex PCR, the repertoire was profiled, and TCRdb retains in-frame clones only, with some absent. The table has tens of thousands of clones, approximately 93% seen once. The CDR3 contains 14 residues. The ends were cut back, 3 bases at V and 10 bases at J, with 13 bases in the middle. CDR1 is SNHLY and CDR2 is FYNNEI in the germline V gene. These data are taken from a study of technical replicates of blood from a handful of donors. The receptor's source is a human donor in good health. The V and J genes are TRBV2 and TRBJ1-6; tentatively, D is TRBD1 (6 bases). Specimen: T cells isolated from PBMCs. CDR3 amino acids: CASSDYRENSPLHF. In DNA form, the CDR3 reads TGTGCCAGCAGTGATTACAGGGAAAACTCACCCCTCCACTTT.